This TCR beta chain came from a study of monozygotic twins with inflammatory bowel disease. Broader study findings: Neither one strong signal nor one clonotype associated with IBD was supported.

Remarks on this clonotype: Antigen specificity is unknown.

Germline values: CDR1 SGHDT, CDR2 YYEEEE. The CDR3 sequence is 14 residues long. TCRdb re-called the 5' RACE reads and catalogs CDR3 proteins one per entry, DNA excluded. Seen in this sample are about 160,000 distinct CDR3 sequences; the ten most common clones hold roughly 2.3%. The chain employs TRBV5-6 and TRBJ2-1; the D gene TCRdb calls, TRBD1, cannot be checked with no DNA. The source of this sequence is a human donor with ulcerative colitis or Crohn's disease, or a healthy co-twin of an affected twin (not recorded which). Sequencing was carried out using blood. The CDR3 is CASSLAQGAVEQFF.